This T cell receptor (beta chain) was sequenced during a study of control samples from healthy donors and cancer patients. CDR3 length: 13 residues. From germline, CDR1 is MGHDK and CDR2 SYGVNS. Trimming took 3 bases from V and 6 from J, leaving 11 bases between them. Sequenced by immunoSEQ multiplex PCR; TCRdb stores in-frame clones only, minus some. Found here are fewer than 85,000 clones, roughly 91% of them singletons; the top ten hold approximately 14%. This TCR was recovered from a man younger than 45 in good health. Sample: blood. This chain joins TRBV25-1 and TRBJ1-1; D is perhaps TRBD1 (5 bases). The CDR3 sequence: CASSEDGHSEAFF. The CDR3, as DNA: TGTGCCAGCAGTGAGGACGGACACTCTGAAGCTTTCTTT.